The 32 T cell receptor beta chains below were found in one sample sequenced in a study of T cells after yellow fever vaccination. TCRdb independently ran MiXCR on the 5' RACE reads; one entry per CDR3 protein. Of some 340,000 distinct CDR3 sequences in the sample, around 10% were seen once. Sequencing used CD4+ T cells sorted from PBMCs, obtained 45 days after the yellow fever booster vaccination. The receptor source for this set is a young man who received the YFV17D yellow fever vaccine.

This clonotype was seen a handful of times. The chain is built from TRBV4-2 and TRBJ2-7, with D unresolved. V was trimmed by 1 base and J by 2 bases, leaving 18 bases between them. CDR1 LGHNA and CDR2 YNFKEQ come from the germline V gene. There are 17 residues in the CDR3. The CDR3 spells CASSQGDWSERTYEQYF. The DNA for the CDR3 is TGTGCCAGCAGCCAAGGGGATTGGTCAGAAAGAACCTACGAGCAGTACTTC.

This clonotype has ten or more counts. The chain uses TRBV6-2 or TRBV6-3 and TRBJ1-1; TRBD1 agrees at 10 bases. The CDR3 runs to 13 residues. Trimming removed 6 bases from V and 4 bases from J; junction bases left unmatched: 2. Germline V lookup: CDR1 MNHEY, CDR2 SVGEGT. The CDR3 DNA reads TGTGCCAGCAGACGGACAGGGGGCACTGAAGCTTTCTTT. This gives the protein CASRRTGGTEAFF.

This clonotype was picked up a small number of times. CDR3 DNA sequence: TGCGCCAGCAGCCAAGATAAGGGGGGCTATGGCTACACCTTC. This translates into CASSQDKGGYGYTF. The chain employs TRBV4-1 and TRBJ1-2; D possibly corresponds to TRBD1 (6 bases). This CDR3 contains 14 residues. The V end lost 0 bases, the J end lost 4 bases, and 9 bases lay between the germline ends. Per germline, CDR1 MGHRA and CDR2 YSYEKL.

This clonotype appeared a few times. This rearrangement joins TRBV29-1 to TRBJ1-2; no clear D. The V gene lost 7 bases and the J gene lost 7 bases, with 13 bases spanning the gap. This CDR3 contains 11 residues. Germline V lookup: CDR1 SQVTM, CDR2 ANQGSEA. CDR3 nucleotide sequence: TGCAGCGCCTATTCGGGTGGTGGCTACACCTTC. It is translated as CSAYSGGGYTF.

This clonotype was counted only a few times. V and J are TRBV9 and TRBJ1-2; D is perhaps TRBD1 (5 bases). The germline V gene has CDR1 SGDLS and CDR2 YYNGEE. Trimming removed 10 bases at V and 5 bases at J, with 9 bases between. This CDR3 has 10 amino acids. The DNA of the CDR3 is TGTGCCTCCTCAGGGTATGGCTACACCTTC. Its protein product is CASSGYGYTF.

This clonotype was detected only a few times. This chain joins TRBV7-8 and TRBJ1-2; D is uncertain. The CDR3 extends over 16 amino acids. V was cut by 3 bases and J by 6 bases, with 20 bases left in between. The germline V gene has CDR1 SGHVS and CDR2 FQNEAQ. In nucleotides, the CDR3 is TGTGCCAGCAGCTTGTGGGTTCCGGGTCGTCTTAATGGCTACACCTTC. Protein product: CASSLWVPGRLNGYTF.

This clonotype was picked up a small number of times. The chain links TRBV3-1 to TRBJ1-5; D gene unclear. CDR3 length: 12 amino acids. Germline CDR1 and CDR2: LGHDT and YNNKEL (reference sequence). The ends were cut back, 3 bases at V and 6 bases at J, with 6 bases in the middle. CDR3 in amino acids: CASSHGFQPQHF. CDR3 DNA: TGTGCCAGCAGCCATGGATTTCAGCCCCAGCATTTT.

This clonotype was seen only a few times. The V and J genes are TRBV4-3 and TRBJ1-4; D call uncertain. CDR1 and CDR2 (germline): LGHNA, YSLEER. This CDR3 comprises 15 residues. The ends were cut back, 4 bases at V and 7 bases at J, with 16 bases in the middle. DNA for the CDR3: TGCGCCAGCAGCCGAGTTTCGGGAGGAGGTGAAAAACTGTTTTTT. Residues: CASSRVSGGGEKLFF.

The sample holds a few counts of this clonotype. V is TRBV5-6 and J is TRBJ1-2; the match to TRBD1 covers 8 bases. The CDR3 loop spans 14 amino acids. The V segment lost 4 bases and the J segment 5 bases; nucleotides outside the gene matches: 7. Germline loops: CDR1 SGHDT, CDR2 YYEEEE. This CDR3 is CASSLPGQVYGYTF. CDR3 sequence (DNA): TGTGCCAGCAGCCTCCCGGGACAGGTATATGGCTACACCTTC.

This sequence joins TRBV24-1 and TRBJ2-1, with unresolved D. V lost 9 bases and J lost 9, with 11 bases in between. The CDR3 runs to 11 residues. The germline V gene has CDR1 KGHDR and CDR2 SFDVKD. The CDR3 reads CATGDGVEQFF. The CDR3 DNA sequence: TGTGCCACCGGGGATGGGGTTGAGCAGTTCTTC.

Many counts were recorded for this clonotype. The CDR3 DNA sequence: TGCAGCGTTGTACAGAACCAAGAGACCCAGTACTTC. Translating it yields CSVVQNQETQYF. The chain uses TRBV29-1 and TRBJ2-5; D is unclear. There are 12 residues in the CDR3. V gave up 4 bases and J gave up 0 bases, with 6 bases separating them. CDR1 and CDR2 (germline): SQVTM, ANQGSEA. Combining the CDR3 with reference TRBV29-1 and TRBJ2-5 gives the whole variable domain SAVISQKPSRDICQRGTSLTIQCQVDSQVTMMFWYRQQPGQSLTLIATANQGSEATYESGFVIDKFPISRPNLTFSTLTVSNMSPEDSSIYLCSVVQNQETQYFGPGTRLLVL.

The V call is TRBV5-1, the J call TRBJ1-2; TRBD1 aligns across 9 bases. From germline, CDR1 is SGHRS and CDR2 YFSETQ. V dropped 4 bases and J dropped 4; count of bases not matched to a gene: 8. CDR3 length equals 15 residues. This CDR3 is CASSTGTGLFYGYTF. CDR3 nucleotides: TGCGCCAGCAGCACCGGGACAGGGTTATTCTATGGCTACACCTTC.

The V gene is TRBV4-1, the J gene TRBJ2-5, with a weak D call TRBD2 (6 bases). The length of the CDR3 is 15 residues. The V and J ends lost 3 bases and 5 bases respectively, with 16 bases between them. Germline lookup yields CDR1 MGHRA and CDR2 YSYEKL. The CDR3 spells CASSQGDRDFETQYF. Written as DNA, the CDR3 is TGCGCCAGCAGCCAGGGAGACCGGGACTTTGAGACCCAGTACTTC.

This clonotype was recorded at least ten times. This chain connects TRBV6-1 to TRBJ2-2; TRBD2 aligns across 9 bases. Germline V lookup: CDR1 MNHNS, CDR2 SASEGT. The CDR3 extends over 14 amino acids. The J segment lost 7 bases and the V segment lost 5 bases, leaving 5 bases of the junction unmatched. CDR3 in DNA: TGTGCCAGCAGTTGGACTAGCGCGGGCGGGGAGCTGTTTTTT. It yields the protein CASSWTSAGGELFF.

The V gene is TRBV5-6, the J gene TRBJ2-3, with 12 positions matching TRBD2. The CDR3 length is 17 residues. The trim removed 1 base at V and 2 bases at J, leaving 5 bases unmatched. From germline, CDR1 is SGHDT and CDR2 YYEEEE. The CDR3 region is CASSLRTSGDYTDTQYF. CDR3 nucleotide sequence: TGTGCCAGCAGCTTGAGGACTAGCGGGGATTACACAGATACGCAGTATTTT.

The V call is TRBV7-3, the J call TRBJ2-3; D not certain. The germline V gene encodes CDR1 SGHTA and CDR2 FQGTGA. The CDR3 runs 15 residues. Trimming took off 5 bases at V and 3 bases at J, with 15 bases between the two ends. The CDR3 loop is CASSPRAQFTDTQYF. CDR3 nucleotides: TGTGCCAGCAGCCCGAGAGCTCAGTTTACAGATACGCAGTATTTT.

A note on this clonotype: Sequence at one end of the junction differs from germline and may be a read error. This chain's CDR3 is CASSYSLGATDAFF. As DNA, the CDR3 is TGTGCCAGCAGTTACTCCCTTGGGGCCACTGATGCTTTCTTT. This rearrangement joins TRBV6-5 to TRBJ1-1; maybe TRBD1 (5 bases). Germline V gives CDR1 MNHEY, CDR2 SVGAGI. The CDR3 length is 14 residues.

In this sample, this clonotype turned up a few times. V gene TRBV7-9 combines with J gene TRBJ2-1, with D perhaps matching TRBD1 or TRBD2 (5 bases each). Trimming took off 5 bases at V and 10 bases at J, with 30 bases between the two ends. The CDR3 covers 18 residues. Germline CDR1 is SEHNR and CDR2 is FQNEAQ (reference sequence). CDR3 sequence: CASSPSSYRDRRPGEQFF. The CDR3 DNA reads TGTGCCAGCAGCCCCTCCTCGTATCGGGACCGACGCCCCGGAGAGCAGTTCTTC.

CDR3 DNA: TGTGCCAGCAGTTTTAATGCCGGCGACGGCTACACCTTC. Encoded protein: CASSFNAGDGYTF. This chain connects TRBV12-3 or TRBV12-4 to TRBJ1-2, with D unclear. This CDR3 region has 13 residues. The germline V and J ends were trimmed by 3 bases and 8 bases, with 13 bases remaining between them.

Many counts were recorded for this clonotype. This chain joins TRBV12-3 or TRBV12-4 and TRBJ2-1; 11 nucleotides align to TRBD2. J gave up 8 bases and V 1 base, and 1 base lay outside the gene matches. The CDR3 totals 14 residues. CDR3 nucleotide sequence: TGTGCCAGCAGTTTAGAACTAGCGGGGGATGAGCAGTTCTTC. It specifies CASSLELAGDEQFF.

The chain recombines TRBV29-1 with TRBJ2-5, with 7 nucleotides matching TRBD1. V shed 3 bases and J 0 bases; nucleotides not matched to a gene: 7. The CDR3 has 15 residues. Germline CDR1 and CDR2: SQVTM and ANQGSEA. The CDR3 loop reads CSVEGDRDNQETQYF. The CDR3 nucleotides read TGCAGCGTTGAGGGGGACAGAGATAACCAAGAGACCCAGTACTTC.

This clonotype appeared a few times. The chain uses TRBV30 and TRBJ1-1; D is undetermined. CDR1 and CDR2 from the germline V gene are GTSNPN and SVGIG (reference sequence). The CDR3 sequence is 11 residues long. V dropped 2 bases and J dropped 6 bases, with 7 bases sitting between them. CDR3 sequence: CAWSRRPEAFF. The CDR3 DNA follows: TGTGCCTGGAGTCGGAGGCCTGAAGCTTTCTTT.

This clonotype was found many times. The chain combines TRBV5-1 with TRBJ2-7, with 8 bases identical to TRBD1. Germline values: CDR1 SGHRS, CDR2 YFSETQ. With 0 bases clipped from V and 3 bases from J, the junction kept 2 bases outside the gene matches. The CDR3 has 14 residues. This chain's CDR3 is CASSLGGQVYEQYF. The CDR3 DNA follows: TGCGCCAGCAGCTTGGGGGGACAGGTCTACGAGCAGTACTTC.

This clonotype was counted between two and nine times. V usage is TRBV5-4 and J usage is TRBJ1-3; D unresolved. The CDR3 runs to 14 residues. The germline CDR1 and CDR2 sequences are SGHNT and YYREEE (reference sequence). Deletions cut 0 bases from V and 0 bases from J, with 4 bases between. The CDR3 spells CASSLDPSGNTIYF. CDR3 bases: TGTGCCAGCAGCTTGGACCCCTCTGGAAACACCATATATTTT.

This clonotype has just a few counts. The genes are TRBV18 and TRBJ2-7, with 9 bases identical to TRBD2. Germline V gene lookup returns CDR1 KGHSH and CDR2 LQKENI. This CDR3 has 16 amino acids. The J segment lost 7 bases and the V segment lost 1 base, leaving 11 bases of the junction unmatched. In DNA, the CDR3 is TGTGCCAGCTCACCACGACGGTCTAGCGGGGCGGGGGAGCAGTACTTC. It codes for CASSPRRSSGAGEQYF.

The rearrangement links TRBV7-3 to TRBJ1-2, with 10 bases fitting TRBD1. Trimming at V came to 4 bases and at J to 3 bases, leaving 5 bases not matched to a gene. Germline V gene data show CDR1 as SGHTA and CDR2 as FQGTGA. The CDR3 has 15 amino acids. The CDR3 sequence: CASSSGQGLDYGYTF. DNA for the CDR3: TGTGCCAGCAGCTCGGGACAGGGGTTGGACTATGGCTACACCTTC.

The V gene is TRBV3-1, the J gene TRBJ2-1; the match to TRBD2 covers 10 bases. CDR1 is LGHDT, CDR2 YNNKEL, per germline (reference sequence). CDR3 size: 16 residues. V trimming: 0 bases; J trimming: 9 bases; junction bases outside the gene matches: 8. DNA for the CDR3: TGTGCCAGCAGCCAAGATCCAGCGGGGGGGCTGGGTGAGCAGTTCTTC. It codes for CASSQDPAGGLGEQFF.

The genes are TRBV2 and TRBJ2-2; D might be TRBD2 (5 bases). The V end was cut by 3 bases, the J end by 5 bases, with 10 bases between. In germline, CDR1 is SNHLY, CDR2 FYNNEI. The CDR3 covers 14 residues. In DNA, the CDR3 is TGTGCCAGCAGTGATTTCGGGGAAACCGGGGAGCTGTTTTTT. Its protein product is CASSDFGETGELFF.

V usage is TRBV12-3 or TRBV12-4 and J usage is TRBJ1-5, with no clear D. The V end lost 3 bases, the J end lost 7 bases, and 16 bases lay between the germline ends. The CDR3 runs to 15 residues. The chain's CDR3 is CASSFMGGEGQPQHF. DNA for the CDR3: TGTGCCAGCAGTTTTATGGGCGGAGAAGGGCAGCCCCAGCATTTT.

This clonotype was detected a few times. The chain carries TRBV6-5 and TRBJ2-5, with D maybe TRBD2 (6 bases). This CDR3 has 14 amino acids. V dropped 7 bases and J dropped 1 base, with 13 bases sitting between them. The germline gives CDR1 MNHEY, CDR2 SVGAGI. The DNA of the CDR3 is TGTGCCAGCACTGATCCCGGGGGCCAAGAGACCCAGTACTTC. Its translation is CASTDPGGQETQYF.

The rearrangement links TRBV19 to TRBJ1-1, with D hard to call. The CDR3 sequence is 16 residues long. V dropped 7 bases and J dropped 2 bases, with 20 bases sitting between them. Germline V gives CDR1 LNHDA, CDR2 SQIVND (reference sequence). CDR3 sequence: CASTPLKRAGNTEAFF. CDR3 coding DNA: TGTGCCAGTACCCCCCTAAAAAGGGCCGGTAACACTGAAGCTTTCTTT.

This clonotype was counted at least ten times. The CDR3 region is CASSQERDGNYGYTF. DNA of the CDR3: TGTGCCAGCAGCCAAGAGAGGGACGGTAACTATGGCTACACCTTC. The gene calls are TRBV4-2 and TRBJ1-2; D might be TRBD1 (5 bases). Deletions cut 0 bases from V and 1 base from J, with 9 bases between. Germline assignment: CDR1 LGHNA and CDR2 YNFKEQ. The CDR3 is 15 residues long.